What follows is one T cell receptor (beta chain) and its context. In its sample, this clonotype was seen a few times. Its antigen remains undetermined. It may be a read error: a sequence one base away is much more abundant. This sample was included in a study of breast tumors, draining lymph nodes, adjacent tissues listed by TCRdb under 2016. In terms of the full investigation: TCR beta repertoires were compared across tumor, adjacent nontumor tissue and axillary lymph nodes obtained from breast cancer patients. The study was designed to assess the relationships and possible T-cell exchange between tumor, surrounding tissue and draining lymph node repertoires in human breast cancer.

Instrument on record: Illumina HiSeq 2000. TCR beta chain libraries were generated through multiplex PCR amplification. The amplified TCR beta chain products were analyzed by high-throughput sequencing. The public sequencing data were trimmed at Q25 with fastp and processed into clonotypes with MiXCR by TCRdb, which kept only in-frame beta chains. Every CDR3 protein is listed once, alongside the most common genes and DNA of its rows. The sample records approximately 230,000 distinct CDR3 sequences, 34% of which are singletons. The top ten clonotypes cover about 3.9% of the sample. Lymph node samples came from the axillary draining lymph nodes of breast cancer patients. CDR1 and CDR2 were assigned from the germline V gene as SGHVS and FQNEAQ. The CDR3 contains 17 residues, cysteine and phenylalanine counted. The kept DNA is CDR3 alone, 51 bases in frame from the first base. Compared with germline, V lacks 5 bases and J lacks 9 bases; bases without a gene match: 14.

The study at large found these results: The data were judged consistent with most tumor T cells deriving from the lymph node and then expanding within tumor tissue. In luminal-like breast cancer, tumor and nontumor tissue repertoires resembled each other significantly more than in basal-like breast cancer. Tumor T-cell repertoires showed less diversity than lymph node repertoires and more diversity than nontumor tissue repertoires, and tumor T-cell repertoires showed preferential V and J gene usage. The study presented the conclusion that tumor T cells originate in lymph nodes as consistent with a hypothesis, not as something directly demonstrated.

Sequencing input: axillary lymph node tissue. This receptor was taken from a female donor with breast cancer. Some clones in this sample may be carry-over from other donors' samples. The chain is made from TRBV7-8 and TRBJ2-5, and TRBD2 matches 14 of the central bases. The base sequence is TGTGCCAGCAGCCCGAGGACTAGCGGGAGGTTCACGGAGCCCCAGTACTTC. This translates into CASSPRTSGRFTEPQYF.